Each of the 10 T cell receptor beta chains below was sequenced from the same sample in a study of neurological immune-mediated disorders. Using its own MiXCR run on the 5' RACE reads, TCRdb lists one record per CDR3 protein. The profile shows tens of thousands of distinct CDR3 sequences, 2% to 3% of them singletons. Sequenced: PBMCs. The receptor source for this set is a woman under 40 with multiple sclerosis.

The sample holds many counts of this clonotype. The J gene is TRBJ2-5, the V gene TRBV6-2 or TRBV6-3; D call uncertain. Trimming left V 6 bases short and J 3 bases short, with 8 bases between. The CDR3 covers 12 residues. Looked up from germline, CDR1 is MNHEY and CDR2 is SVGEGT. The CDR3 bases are TGTGCCAGCAGACAAGGGAAAGAGACCCAGTACTTC. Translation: CASRQGKETQYF.

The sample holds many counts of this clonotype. CDR3 sequence reads: CSVELGAGINEQFF. DNA for the CDR3: TGCAGCGTTGAGCTTGGGGCAGGCATCAATGAGCAGTTCTTC. V and J are TRBV29-1 and TRBJ2-1, with a tentative D call TRBD1 (5 bases). The V and J ends lost 3 bases and 6 bases respectively, with 15 bases between them. In germline, CDR1 is SQVTM, CDR2 ANQGSEA. The CDR3 loop spans 14 amino acids.

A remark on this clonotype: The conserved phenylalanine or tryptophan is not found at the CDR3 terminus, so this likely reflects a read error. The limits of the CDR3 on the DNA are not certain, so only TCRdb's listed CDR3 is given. The CDR3 sequence: CASSFFGLGYEKYL. This chain links TRBV12-3 or TRBV12-4 with TRBJ2-7. The CDR3 numbers 14 amino acids, ends counted.

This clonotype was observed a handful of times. DNA of the CDR3: TGCGCCAGCAGCCAAGATCTCCGACTAGCGGGAGGCCGGGGAACCGGGGAGCTGTTTTTT. This translates into CASSQDLRLAGGRGTGELFF. This sequence joins TRBV4-1 and TRBJ2-2; 13 nucleotides agree with TRBD2. The J segment lost 5 bases and the V segment lost 0 bases, leaving 12 bases of the junction unmatched. The CDR3 loop spans 20 amino acids. Germline CDR1 is MGHRA and CDR2 is YSYEKL.

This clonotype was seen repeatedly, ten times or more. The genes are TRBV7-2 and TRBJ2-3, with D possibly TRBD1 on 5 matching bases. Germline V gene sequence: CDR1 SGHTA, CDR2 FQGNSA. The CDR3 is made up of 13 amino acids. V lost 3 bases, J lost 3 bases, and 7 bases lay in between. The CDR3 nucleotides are TGTGCCAGCAGCTTGAGACAGACAGATACGCAGTATTTT. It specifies CASSLRQTDTQYF.

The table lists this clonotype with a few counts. Written as DNA, the CDR3 is TGTGCCAGCAGCATCCCCGGGGAGGTTGGGTGGGATACGCAGTATTTT. Its translation: CASSIPGEVGWDTQYF. The chain uses TRBV7-2 and TRBJ2-3; D might be TRBD2 (6 bases). This CDR3 spans 16 amino acids. Germline CDR1 and CDR2: SGHTA and FQGNSA. Trimming took 5 bases from V and 6 from J, leaving 21 bases between them.

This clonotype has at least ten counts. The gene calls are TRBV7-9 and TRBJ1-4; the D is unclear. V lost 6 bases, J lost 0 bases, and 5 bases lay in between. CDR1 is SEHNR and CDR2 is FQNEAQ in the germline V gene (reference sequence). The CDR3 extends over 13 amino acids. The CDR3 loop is CASRDPTNEKLFF. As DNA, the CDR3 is TGTGCCAGCAGGGACCCAACTAATGAAAAACTGTTTTTT.

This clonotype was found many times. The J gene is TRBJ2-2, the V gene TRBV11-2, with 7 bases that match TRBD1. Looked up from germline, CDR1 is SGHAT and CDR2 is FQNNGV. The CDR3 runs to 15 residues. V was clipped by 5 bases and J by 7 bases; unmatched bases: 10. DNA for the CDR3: TGTGCCAGCAGCGCGACAGGGTCTGGTGGCGGGGAGCTGTTTTTT. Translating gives CASSATGSGGGELFF.

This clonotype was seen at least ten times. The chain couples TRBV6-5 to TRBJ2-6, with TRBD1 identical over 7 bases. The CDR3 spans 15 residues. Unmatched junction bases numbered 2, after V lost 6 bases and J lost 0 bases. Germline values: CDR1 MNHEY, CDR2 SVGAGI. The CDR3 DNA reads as TGTGCCAGCAGAGCAGGGGGCTCTGGGGCCAACGTCCTGACTTTC. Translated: CASRAGGSGANVLTF.

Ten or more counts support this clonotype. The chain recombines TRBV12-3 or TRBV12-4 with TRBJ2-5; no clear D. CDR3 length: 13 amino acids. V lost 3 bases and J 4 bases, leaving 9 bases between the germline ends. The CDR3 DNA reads TGTGCCAGCAGTTTCAGTCAGCCAGAGACCCAGTACTTC. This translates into CASSFSQPETQYF.